This TCR beta chain appears in the sequencing data of a study of tumor and adjacent non-tumor tissue in lung cancer. Across the whole study: Aged roughly 30 to 76 years, patients included more than nine men and a few women with stage I to III disease. Study-level findings and limits: Tumor TCR diversity, when higher, was linked to shorter survival.

This CDR3 comprises 16 residues. The V gene end was trimmed by 5 bases and the J gene end by 4 bases; junction bases not matched to a gene: 13. Germline-derived CDR1 and CDR2 are SQVTM and ANQGSEA. Three rounds of nested PCR, following a modified ARM-PCR protocol, produced the TCRbeta library. Each CDR3 protein gets one entry after TCRdb re-called the multiplex PCR reads with MiXCR. Here the sample spans roughly 70,000 distinct CDR3 sequences, under 70% being singletons. This sample's RNA came from whole unsorted tissue. This non-tumor lung sample came from over 3 cm beyond the tumor edge. Points on this clonotype: Its antigen is undetermined.

Sequenced material: distant non-tumor lung tissue. V and J are TRBV29-1 and TRBJ1-2, with 10 positions matching TRBD1. The TCR comes from a woman aged 45-65 years with non-small cell lung cancer. CDR3 in DNA: TGCAGCGTTAATGCGGGACAGGGGATTGAGGGCTATGGCTACACCTTC. Its protein product is CSVNAGQGIEGYGYTF.